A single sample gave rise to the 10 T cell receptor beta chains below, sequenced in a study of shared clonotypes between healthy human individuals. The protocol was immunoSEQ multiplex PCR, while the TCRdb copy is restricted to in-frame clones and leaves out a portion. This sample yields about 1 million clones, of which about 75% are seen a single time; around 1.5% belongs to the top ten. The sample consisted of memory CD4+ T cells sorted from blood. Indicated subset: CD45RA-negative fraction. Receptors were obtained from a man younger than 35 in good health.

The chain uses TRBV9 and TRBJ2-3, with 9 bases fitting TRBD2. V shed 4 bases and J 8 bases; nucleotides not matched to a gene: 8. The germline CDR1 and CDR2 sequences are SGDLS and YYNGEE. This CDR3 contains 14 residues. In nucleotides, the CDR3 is TGTGCCAGCAGCTCAAGGACTAGCGCGGGTACGCAGTATTTT. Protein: CASSSRTSAGTQYF.

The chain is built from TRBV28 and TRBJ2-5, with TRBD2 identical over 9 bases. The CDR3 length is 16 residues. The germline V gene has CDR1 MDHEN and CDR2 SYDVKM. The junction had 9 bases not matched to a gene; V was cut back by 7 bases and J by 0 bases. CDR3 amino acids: CASTGRSGGYQETQYF. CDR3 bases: TGTGCCAGCACGGGGCGGAGCGGGGGGTACCAAGAGACCCAGTACTTC. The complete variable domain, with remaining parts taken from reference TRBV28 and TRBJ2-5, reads DVKVTQSSRYLVKRTGEKVFLECVQDMDHENMFWYRQDPGLGLRLIYFSYDVKMKEKGDIPEGYSVSREKKERFSLILESASTNQTSMYLCASTGRSGGYQETQYFGPGTRLLVL.

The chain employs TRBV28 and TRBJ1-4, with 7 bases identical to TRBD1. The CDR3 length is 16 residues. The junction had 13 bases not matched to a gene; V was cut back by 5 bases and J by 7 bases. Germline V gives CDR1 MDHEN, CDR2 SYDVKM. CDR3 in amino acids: CASSALRTGASEKLFF. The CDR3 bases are TGTGCCAGCAGTGCCCTGAGGACAGGTGCTAGTGAAAAACTGTTTTTT.

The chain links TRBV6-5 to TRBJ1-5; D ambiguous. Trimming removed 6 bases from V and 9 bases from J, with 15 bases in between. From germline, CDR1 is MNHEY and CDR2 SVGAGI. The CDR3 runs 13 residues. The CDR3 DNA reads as TGTGCCAGCAGAACGATCGGGATGGGGCCCCAGCATTTT. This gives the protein CASRTIGMGPQHF.

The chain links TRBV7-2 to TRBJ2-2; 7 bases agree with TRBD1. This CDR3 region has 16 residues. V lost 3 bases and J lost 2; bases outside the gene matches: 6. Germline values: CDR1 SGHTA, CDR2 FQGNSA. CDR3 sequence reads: CASSFPRTGNTGELFF. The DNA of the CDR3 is TGTGCCAGCAGCTTTCCACGGACAGGAAACACCGGGGAGCTGTTTTTT.

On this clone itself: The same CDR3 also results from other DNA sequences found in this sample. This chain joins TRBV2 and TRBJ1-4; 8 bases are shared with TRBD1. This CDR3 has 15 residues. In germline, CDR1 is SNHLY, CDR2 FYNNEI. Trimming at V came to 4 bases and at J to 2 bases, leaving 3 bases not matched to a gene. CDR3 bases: TGTGCCAGCAGTGTCCGACAGGGGACTAATGAAAAACTGTTTTTT. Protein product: CASSVRQGTNEKLFF.

CDR3 DNA sequence: TGTGCCAGCAGCTTAGAACGGATCTACAATGAGCAGTTCTTC. This gives the protein CASSLERIYNEQFF. This chain links TRBV7-2 with TRBJ2-1; D not certain. V shed 1 base and J shed 3 bases, with 7 bases lying between them. The CDR3 has 14 amino acids. Germline V lookup: CDR1 SGHTA, CDR2 FQGNSA.

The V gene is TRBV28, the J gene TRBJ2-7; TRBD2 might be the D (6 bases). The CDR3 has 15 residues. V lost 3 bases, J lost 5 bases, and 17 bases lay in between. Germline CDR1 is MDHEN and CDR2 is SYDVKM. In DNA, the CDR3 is TGTGCCAGCAGTTTGGGAGGAAGTCAAGTCAACGAGCAGTACTTC. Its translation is CASSLGGSQVNEQYF.

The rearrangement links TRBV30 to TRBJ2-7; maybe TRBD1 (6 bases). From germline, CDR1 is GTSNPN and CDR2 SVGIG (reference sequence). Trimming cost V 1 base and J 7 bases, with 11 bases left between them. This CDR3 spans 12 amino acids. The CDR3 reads CAWSGDKREQYF. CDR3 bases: TGTGCCTGGAGTGGGGACAAGAGGGAGCAGTACTTC.

The CDR3 region is CASSPIPVYQETQYF. CDR3 nucleotide sequence: TGTGCCAGCAGTCCGATTCCAGTGTACCAAGAGACCCAGTACTTC. V is TRBV6-1 and J is TRBJ2-5; the D is unclear. Germline V gives CDR1 MNHNS, CDR2 SASEGT. This CDR3 has 15 amino acids. V lost 5 bases and J lost 0, with 13 bases in between.